The source of this T cell receptor (beta chain) is a study of post-analysis software for immune sequencing data. The TCR beta cDNA libraries contained unique molecular identifiers. TCRdb processed the PCR reads anew with MiXCR; each CDR3 protein has one entry. The data hold about 680,000 distinct CDR3 sequences, with 59% observed a single time. The trim removed 6 bases at V and 3 bases at J, leaving 7 bases unmatched. The CDR3 sequence is 13 residues long. CDR1 is SQVTM, CDR2 ANQGSEA, per germline. Study-level findings and limits: Samples prepared in the same batch strongly co-clustered by F measure. Relative to controls, patients had 5 or 6 TRBV segments at higher frequency, with TRBV5-6, TRBV5-1 and TRBV20-1 among these.

Regarding this clonotype: No antigen is known for it.

The J gene is TRBJ1-1, the V gene TRBV29-1, with 7 bases fitting TRBD1. This clonotype originated in a girl aged 2 to 10 with multiple sclerosis. Specimen: blood. This chain's CDR3 is CSVGGFGDTEAFF. CDR3 coding DNA: TGCAGCGTAGGGGGCTTCGGAGACACTGAAGCTTTCTTT.